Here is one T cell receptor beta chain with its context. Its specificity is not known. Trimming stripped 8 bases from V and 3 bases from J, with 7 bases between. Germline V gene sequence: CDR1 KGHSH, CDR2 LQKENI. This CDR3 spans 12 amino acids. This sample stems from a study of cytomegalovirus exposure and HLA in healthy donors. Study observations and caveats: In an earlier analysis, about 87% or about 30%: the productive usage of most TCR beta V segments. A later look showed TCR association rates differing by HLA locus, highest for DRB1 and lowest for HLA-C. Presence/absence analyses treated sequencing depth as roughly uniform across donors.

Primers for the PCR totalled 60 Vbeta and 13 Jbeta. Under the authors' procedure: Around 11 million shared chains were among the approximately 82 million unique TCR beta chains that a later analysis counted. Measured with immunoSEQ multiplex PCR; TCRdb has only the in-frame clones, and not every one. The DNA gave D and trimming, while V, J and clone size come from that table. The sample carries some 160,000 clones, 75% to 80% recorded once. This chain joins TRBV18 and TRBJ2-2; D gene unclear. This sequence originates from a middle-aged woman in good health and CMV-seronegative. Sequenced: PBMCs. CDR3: CASATYTGELFF. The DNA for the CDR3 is TGTGCCAGCGCGACATACACCGGGGAGCTGTTTTTT.